Below, 15 T cell receptor beta chains from the same sample are listed, as sequenced in a study of control samples from healthy donors and cancer patients. The table came from immunoSEQ multiplex PCR; TCRdb's copy has only in-frame clones and leaves some out. The data show approximately 140,000 clones, roughly 93% seen once. The sample consisted of blood. The receptor set was obtained from a man aged 18 to 29 in good health.

This clone was seen just once. The chain joins TRBV13 to TRBJ1-3; D gene uncertain. V lost 1 base, J lost 8 bases, and 6 bases lay in between. The CDR3 sequence is 12 residues long. Germline CDR1 reads PRHDT; CDR2 reads FYEKMQ (reference sequence). The CDR3 nucleotides are TGTGCCAGCAGCTTAGTTGGTGACACCATATATTTT. Its protein product is CASSLVGDTIYF.

The chain recombines TRBV19 with TRBJ1-1; 7 nucleotides match TRBD1. Germline V gene lookup returns CDR1 LNHDA and CDR2 SQIVND (reference sequence). Unmatched junction bases numbered 6, after V lost 3 bases and J lost 5 bases. The CDR3 is made up of 14 amino acids. CDR3 nucleotides: TGTGCCAGTAGTATGTACCCAGGGGGGACTGAAGCTTTCTTT. Its protein is CASSMYPGGTEAFF.

The chain links TRBV3-1 (or the pseudogene TRBV3-2) to TRBJ1-1; the match to TRBD1 covers 7 bases. This CDR3 comprises 14 residues. J lost 10 bases, V lost 3 bases, and 11 bases had no gene match. CDR1 and CDR2 from the germline V gene are LGHDT and YNNKEL (reference sequence). The CDR3 DNA follows: TGTGCCAGCAGCCAGACCTCAGGGGGGTATTCAGCTTTCTTT. Residues: CASSQTSGGYSAFF.

The chain carries TRBV6-1 and TRBJ2-1; D is unclear. With 2 bases removed from V and 8 bases from J, the gap between germline ends came to 19 bases. The CDR3 totals 16 residues. CDR1 MNHNS and CDR2 SASEGT come from the germline V gene. Here the CDR3 reads CASSENVRKPRDEQFF. For the CDR3, the DNA is TGTGCCAGCAGTGAAAACGTCCGCAAGCCTAGGGATGAGCAGTTCTTC.

This rearrangement joins TRBV27 to TRBJ2-3, with 9 bases fitting TRBD2. The CDR3 spans 14 residues. The germline gives CDR1 MNHEY, CDR2 SMNVEV (reference sequence). After removal of 8 bases from V and 8 bases from J, the junction contained 11 bases not matched to a gene. CDR3 protein: CASGLAGFSRTQYF. As DNA, the CDR3 is TGTGCCAGCGGGCTAGCGGGATTCTCTCGTACGCAGTATTTT.

The CDR3 nucleotides read TGTGCCAGCAGCCAAGAATCTCGGGGCACAGATACGCAGTATTTT. This encodes CASSQESRGTDTQYF. The rearrangement uses TRBV3-1 (or the pseudogene TRBV3-2) and TRBJ2-3; D gene uncertain. The CDR3 is 15 amino acids. In germline, CDR1 is LGHDT, CDR2 YNNKEL (reference sequence). The ends were cut back, 0 bases at V and 1 base at J, with 8 bases in the middle.

This chain uses TRBV29-1 with TRBJ1-1; TRBD1 matches 7 bases. CDR1 is SQVTM and CDR2 is ANQGSEA in the germline V gene. This CDR3 comprises 12 residues. Trimming removed 7 bases from V and 0 bases from J; junction bases left unmatched: 2. The CDR3 bases are TGCAGCGGGGGACAGATGAACACTGAAGCTTTCTTT. This gives the protein CSGGQMNTEAFF.

J is TRBJ2-7 and V is TRBV28; 10 bases agree with TRBD1. Germline CDR1 MDHEN, CDR2 SYDVKM. CDR3 length: 14 amino acids. J lost 6 bases, V lost 4 bases, and 6 bases had no gene match. CDR3 sequence (DNA): TGTGCCAGCAGTTCGGGGACAGGGGCGTCCGAGCAGTACTTC. This gives the protein CASSSGTGASEQYF.

V is TRBV27 and J is TRBJ2-1, with 7 bases that match TRBD2. The trim removed 8 bases at V and 8 bases at J, leaving 9 bases unmatched. The CDR3 consists of 13 residues. Germline V gene lookup returns CDR1 MNHEY and CDR2 SMNVEV (reference sequence). The CDR3 loop is CASGEGGGYEQFF. The CDR3 DNA reads as TGTGCCAGCGGGGAGGGCGGGGGATATGAGCAGTTCTTC.

The chain uses TRBV24-1 and TRBJ1-2; D gene ambiguous. The V end was cut by 0 bases, the J end by 5 bases, with 6 bases between. The CDR3 has 13 amino acids. The germline gives CDR1 KGHDR, CDR2 SFDVKD. CDR3 in amino acids: CATSDLPQYGYTF. The CDR3 DNA is TGTGCCACCAGTGATTTGCCCCAGTATGGCTACACCTTC.

About this clone: The junction and the germline gene differ at one end; a read error may be behind it. The chain couples TRBV7-7 to TRBJ2-7, with unresolved D. There are 11 residues in the CDR3. Germline loops: CDR1 SSHAT, CDR2 FNYEAQ (reference sequence). The CDR3 loop is CASSPSYEQYF. The CDR3 nucleotides are TGTGCTAGCAGCCCCTCCTACGAGCAGTACTTC.

V and J are TRBV12-3 or TRBV12-4 and TRBJ1-5; no firm D call. V lost 6 bases to trimming and J lost 7 bases, with 4 bases between them. CDR3 length: 10 amino acids. In DNA, the CDR3 is TGTGCCAGCAGGGGGCAGCCCCAGCATTTT. As protein: CASRGQPQHF.

The chain has TRBV27 and TRBJ1-1; 11 positions agree with TRBD1. With 7 bases clipped from V and 6 bases from J, the junction kept 7 bases outside the gene matches. This CDR3 has 14 amino acids. Germline CDR1 is MNHEY and CDR2 is SMNVEV (reference sequence). The CDR3: CASTGTGGSAEAFF. The CDR3 DNA is TGTGCCAGCACCGGGACAGGGGGTAGTGCTGAAGCTTTCTTT.

This chain uses TRBV18 with TRBJ1-6; D remains ambiguous. There are 12 residues in the CDR3. The germline V and J ends were trimmed by 6 bases and 7 bases, with 7 bases remaining between them. CDR1 and CDR2 (germline): KGHSH, LQKENI. The chain's CDR3 is CASSFRNSPLHF. The CDR3 coding sequence is TGTGCCAGCTCCTTTAGGAATTCACCCCTCCACTTT. The full variable domain, its missing parts supplied by reference TRBV18 and TRBJ1-6, is NAGVMQNPRHLVRRRGQEARLRCSPMKGHSHVYWYRQLPEEGLKFMVYLQKENIIDESGMPKERFSAEFPKEGPSILRIQQVVRGDSAAYFCASSFRNSPLHFGNGTRLTVT.

This chain joins TRBV7-9 and TRBJ2-3, with 15 nucleotides matching TRBD2. The CDR3 loop spans 15 amino acids. The V segment lost 4 bases and the J segment 10 bases; nucleotides outside the gene matches: 6. Germline V gene lookup returns CDR1 SEHNR and CDR2 FQNEAQ (reference sequence). CDR3: CASSSGLAGGEAQYF. CDR3 bases: TGTGCCAGCAGCTCGGGACTAGCGGGAGGAGAAGCGCAGTATTTT.